This T cell receptor beta chain was observed in a study of blood T cells in healthy people across ages. Study-level results: Since the PBMCs were unsorted, naive and antigen-experienced cells could not be conclusively compared.

This clonotype has more than one count but fewer than ten. The antigen remains unidentified. Together with a sample-barcoded 5' primer, a J-beta primer mix was included in a second PCR lasting roughly 6 to 12 cycles. Each CDR3 protein gets one entry after TCRdb re-called the 5' RACE reads with MiXCR. The sample lists roughly 2 million distinct CDR3 sequences, around half occurring once. The germline V gene has CDR1 SGDLS and CDR2 YYNGEE. V lost 0 bases, J lost 0 bases, and 10 bases lay in between. This CDR3 region has 15 residues. The sequencing input was blood. The TCR was taken from a woman aged 40 to 50 in good health. This sequence joins TRBV9 and TRBJ2-7; tentatively, D is TRBD1 (6 bases). The DNA for the CDR3 is TGTGCCAGCAGCGTAGCGTGGGACACCTCCTACGAGCAGTACTTC. It codes for CASSVAWDTSYEQYF.